This TCR beta chain stems from a study of cytomegalovirus exposure and HLA in healthy donors. PCR primers comprised 60 Vbeta and 13 Jbeta primers. Clones were sequenced by immunoSEQ multiplex PCR, and TCRdb holds only the in-frame ones, with some missing. The data contain 150,000 to 200,000 clones, around 80% of them singletons. Donors showed nominal health when sampled, although they likely had unrecorded immune exposures. This CDR3 comprises 14 residues. V gave up 6 bases and J gave up 6 bases, with 15 bases separating them. Germline CDR1 reads LNHDA; CDR2 reads SQIVND (reference sequence). Overall study results and limits: TCR beta sequences reportedly predicted most subjects' HLA-A and HLA-B alleles accurately. In a later analysis, TCR association rates varied by HLA locus: DRB1 most, HLA-C fewest.

As concerns this clone: Its antigen is still unknown.

The sequence was obtained from a woman in her forties in good health and CMV-seronegative. This sequence joins TRBV19 and TRBJ1-5; D gene unclear. The sequencing input was PBMCs. The CDR3 region has the DNA TGTGCCAGTAGGTACTCCGGGGAGAGTCAGCCCCAGCATTTT. Translating gives CASRYSGESQPQHF.